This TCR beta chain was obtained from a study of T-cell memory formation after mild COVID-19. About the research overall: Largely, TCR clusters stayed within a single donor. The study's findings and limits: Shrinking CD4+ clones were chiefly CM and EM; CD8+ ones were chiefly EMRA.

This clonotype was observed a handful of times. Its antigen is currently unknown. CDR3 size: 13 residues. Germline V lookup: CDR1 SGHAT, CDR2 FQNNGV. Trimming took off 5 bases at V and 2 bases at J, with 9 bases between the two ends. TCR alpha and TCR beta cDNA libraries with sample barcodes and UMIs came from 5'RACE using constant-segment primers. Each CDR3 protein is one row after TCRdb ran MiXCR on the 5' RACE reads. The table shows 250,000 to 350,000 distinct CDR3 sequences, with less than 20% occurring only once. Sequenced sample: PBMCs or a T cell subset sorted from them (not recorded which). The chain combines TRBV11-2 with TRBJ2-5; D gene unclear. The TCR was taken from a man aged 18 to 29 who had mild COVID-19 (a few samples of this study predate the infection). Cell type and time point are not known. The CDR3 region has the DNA TGTGCCAGCAGCCCGACTGAACAAGAGACCCAGTACTTC. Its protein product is CASSPTEQETQYF.